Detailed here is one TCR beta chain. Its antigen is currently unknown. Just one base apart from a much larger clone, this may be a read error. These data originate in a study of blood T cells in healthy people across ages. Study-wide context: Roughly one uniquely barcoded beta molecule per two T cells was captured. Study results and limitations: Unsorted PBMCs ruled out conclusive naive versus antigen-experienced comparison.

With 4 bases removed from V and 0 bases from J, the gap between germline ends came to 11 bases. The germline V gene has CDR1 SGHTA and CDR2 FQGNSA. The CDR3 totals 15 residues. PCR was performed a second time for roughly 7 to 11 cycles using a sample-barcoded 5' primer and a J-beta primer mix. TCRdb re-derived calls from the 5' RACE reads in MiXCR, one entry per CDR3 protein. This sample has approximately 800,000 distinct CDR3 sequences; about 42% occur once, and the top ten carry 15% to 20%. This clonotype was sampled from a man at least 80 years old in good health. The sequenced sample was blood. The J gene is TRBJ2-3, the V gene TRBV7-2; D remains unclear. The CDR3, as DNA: TGTGCCAGCAGCTCGGGCGGCACTAGCACAGATACGCAGTATTTT. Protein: CASSSGGTSTDTQYF.